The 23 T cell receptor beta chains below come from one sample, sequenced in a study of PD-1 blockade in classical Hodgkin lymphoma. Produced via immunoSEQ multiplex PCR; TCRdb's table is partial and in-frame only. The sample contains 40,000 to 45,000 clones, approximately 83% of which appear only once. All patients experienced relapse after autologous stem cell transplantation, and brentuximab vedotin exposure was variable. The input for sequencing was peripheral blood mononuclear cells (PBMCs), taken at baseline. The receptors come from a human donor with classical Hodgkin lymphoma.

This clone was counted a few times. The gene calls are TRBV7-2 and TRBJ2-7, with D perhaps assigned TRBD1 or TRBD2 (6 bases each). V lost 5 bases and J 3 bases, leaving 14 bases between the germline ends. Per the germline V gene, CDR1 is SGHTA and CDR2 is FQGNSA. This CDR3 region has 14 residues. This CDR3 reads CASSLSQGGYEQYF. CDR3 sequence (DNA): TGTGCCAGCAGCCTATCACAGGGAGGCTACGAGCAGTACTTC.

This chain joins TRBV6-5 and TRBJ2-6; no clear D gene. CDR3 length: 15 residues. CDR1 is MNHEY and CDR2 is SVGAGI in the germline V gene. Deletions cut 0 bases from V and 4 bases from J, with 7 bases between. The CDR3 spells CASSYSTPGANVLTF. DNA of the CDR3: TGTGCCAGCAGTTACTCGACTCCCGGGGCCAACGTCCTGACTTTC.

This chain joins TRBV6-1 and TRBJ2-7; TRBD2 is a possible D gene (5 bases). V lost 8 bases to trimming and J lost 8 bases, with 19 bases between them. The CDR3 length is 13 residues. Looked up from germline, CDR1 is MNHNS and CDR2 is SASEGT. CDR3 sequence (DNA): TGTGCCAGCCACTACACTAGTCTCCACAAGCAGTACTTC. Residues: CASHYTSLHKQYF.

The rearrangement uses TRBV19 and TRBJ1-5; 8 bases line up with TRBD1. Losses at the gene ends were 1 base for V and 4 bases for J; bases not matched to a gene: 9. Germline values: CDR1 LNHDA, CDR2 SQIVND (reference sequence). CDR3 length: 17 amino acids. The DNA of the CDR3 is TGTGCCAGTAGTATAGGATGGGCAGGGGGCGAGAATCAGCCCCAGCATTTT. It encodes CASSIGWAGGENQPQHF.

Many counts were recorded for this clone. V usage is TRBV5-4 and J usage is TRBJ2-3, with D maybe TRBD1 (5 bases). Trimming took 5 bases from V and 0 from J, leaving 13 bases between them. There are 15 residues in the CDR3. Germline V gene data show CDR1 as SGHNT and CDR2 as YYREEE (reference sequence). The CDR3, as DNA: TGTGCCAGCAGTGCTGACAGCTCTAGCACAGATACGCAGTATTTT. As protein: CASSADSSSTDTQYF.

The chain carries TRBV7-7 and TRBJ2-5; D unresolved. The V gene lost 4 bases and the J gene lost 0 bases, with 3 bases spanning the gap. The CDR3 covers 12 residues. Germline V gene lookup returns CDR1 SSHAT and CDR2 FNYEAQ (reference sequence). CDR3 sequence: CASSSHQETQYF. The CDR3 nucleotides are TGTGCCAGCAGCTCCCACCAAGAGACCCAGTACTTC.

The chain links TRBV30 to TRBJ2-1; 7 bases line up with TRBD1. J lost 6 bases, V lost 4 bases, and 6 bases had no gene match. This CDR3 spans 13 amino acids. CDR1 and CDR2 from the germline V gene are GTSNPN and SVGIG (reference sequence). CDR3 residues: CAWTNNRGNEQFF. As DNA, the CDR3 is TGTGCCTGGACCAATAACAGGGGCAATGAGCAGTTCTTC.

CDR3 bases: TGTGCCAGCAGAACTTGGAGGACCCAAGGCTACACCTTC. This encodes CASRTWRTQGYTF. The rearrangement uses TRBV5-8 and TRBJ1-2, with no clear D. Germline CDR1 is SGHTS and CDR2 is YDEGEE. The CDR3 runs 13 residues. V was trimmed by 5 bases and J by 8 bases, leaving 16 bases between them.

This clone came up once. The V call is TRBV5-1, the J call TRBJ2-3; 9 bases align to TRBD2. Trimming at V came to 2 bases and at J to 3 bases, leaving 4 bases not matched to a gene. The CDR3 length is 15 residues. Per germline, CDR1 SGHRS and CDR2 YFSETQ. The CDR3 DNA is TGCGCCAGCAGCTTTAGCGGGAGTAGAACAGATACGCAGTATTTT. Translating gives CASSFSGSRTDTQYF.

Here the CDR3 reads CASKGDTSFYEQYF. The DNA of the CDR3 is TGTGCCAGCAAAGGGGACACATCGTTTTACGAGCAGTACTTC. V and J are TRBV11-2 and TRBJ2-7, with D tentatively TRBD1 (6 bases). The germline V gene has CDR1 SGHAT and CDR2 FQNNGV. V was shortened by 7 bases and J by 4 bases, with 17 bases between the two germline ends. This CDR3 comprises 14 residues.

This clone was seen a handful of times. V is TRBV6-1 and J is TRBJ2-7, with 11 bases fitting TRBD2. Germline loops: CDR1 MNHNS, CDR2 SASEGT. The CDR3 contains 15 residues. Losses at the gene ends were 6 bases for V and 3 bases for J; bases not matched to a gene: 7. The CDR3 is CASSPLLAGDYEQYF. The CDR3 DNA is TGTGCCAGCAGCCCCTTACTAGCGGGGGACTACGAGCAGTACTTC.

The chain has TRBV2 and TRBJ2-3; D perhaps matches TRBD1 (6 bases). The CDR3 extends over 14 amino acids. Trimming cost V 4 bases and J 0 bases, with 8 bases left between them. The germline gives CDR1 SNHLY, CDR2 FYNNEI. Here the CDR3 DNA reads TGTGCCAGCAGTGTCGGACAGAGCACAGATACGCAGTATTTT. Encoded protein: CASSVGQSTDTQYF. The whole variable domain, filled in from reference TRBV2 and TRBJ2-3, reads EPEVTQTPSHQVTQMGQEVILRCVPISNHLYFYWYRQILGQKVEFLVSFYNNEISEKSEIFDDQFSVERPDGSNFTLKIRSTKLEDSAMYFCASSVGQSTDTQYFGPGTRLTVL.

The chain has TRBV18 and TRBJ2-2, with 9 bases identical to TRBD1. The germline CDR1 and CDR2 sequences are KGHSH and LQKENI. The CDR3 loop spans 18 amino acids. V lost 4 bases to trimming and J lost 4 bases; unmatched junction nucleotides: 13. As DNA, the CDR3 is TGTGCCAGCTCACGAGCTCAACCGGGGACAGGGTCCACCGGGGAGCTGTTTTTT. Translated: CASSRAQPGTGSTGELFF.

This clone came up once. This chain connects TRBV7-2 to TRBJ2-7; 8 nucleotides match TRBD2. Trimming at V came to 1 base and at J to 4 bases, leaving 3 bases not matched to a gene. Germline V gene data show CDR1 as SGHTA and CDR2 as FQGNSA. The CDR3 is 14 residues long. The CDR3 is CASSLVSGNYEQYF. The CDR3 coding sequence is TGTGCCAGCAGCTTAGTTAGCGGGAATTACGAGCAGTACTTC.

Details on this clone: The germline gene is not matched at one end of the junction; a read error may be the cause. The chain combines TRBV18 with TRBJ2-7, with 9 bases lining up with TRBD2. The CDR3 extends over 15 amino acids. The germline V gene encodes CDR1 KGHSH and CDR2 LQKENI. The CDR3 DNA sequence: TGTGCCAGCTCAACACCGACTAGCGGAACCTACGAGCAGTACTTC. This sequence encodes CASSTPTSGTYEQYF.

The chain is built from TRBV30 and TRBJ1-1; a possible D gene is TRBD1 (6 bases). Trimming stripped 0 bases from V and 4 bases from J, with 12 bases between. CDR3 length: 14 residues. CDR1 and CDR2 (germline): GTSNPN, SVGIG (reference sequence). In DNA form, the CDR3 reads TGTGCCTGGAGTGTGTGGGGGGCTATCACTGAAGCTTTCTTT. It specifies CAWSVWGAITEAFF.

The CDR3 nucleotides read TGTGCCAGCAGCTTAGTGCCGGACTACGAGCAGTACTTC. It is translated as CASSLVPDYEQYF. This chain links TRBV13 with TRBJ2-7; D is unresolved. V was trimmed by 1 base and J by 3 bases, leaving 7 bases between them. This CDR3 contains 13 residues. Germline V gene lookup returns CDR1 PRHDT and CDR2 FYEKMQ (reference sequence).

The CDR3 sequence is CASSSGLPLADTQYF. The CDR3 nucleotides read TGTGCCAGCAGTTCGGGACTTCCCCTGGCAGATACGCAGTATTTT. The chain has TRBV27 and TRBJ2-3; D is perhaps TRBD2 (6 bases). This CDR3 contains 15 residues. The ends were cut back, 4 bases at V and 4 bases at J, with 15 bases in the middle. Per the germline V gene, CDR1 is MNHEY and CDR2 is SMNVEV (reference sequence).

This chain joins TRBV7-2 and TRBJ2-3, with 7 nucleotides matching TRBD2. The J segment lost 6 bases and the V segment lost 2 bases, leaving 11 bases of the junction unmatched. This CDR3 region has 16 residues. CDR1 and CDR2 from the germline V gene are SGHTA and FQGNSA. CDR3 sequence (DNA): TGTGCCAGCAGCTTACGACCCAACAGCGGGGTGGATACGCAGTATTTT. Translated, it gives CASSLRPNSGVDTQYF.

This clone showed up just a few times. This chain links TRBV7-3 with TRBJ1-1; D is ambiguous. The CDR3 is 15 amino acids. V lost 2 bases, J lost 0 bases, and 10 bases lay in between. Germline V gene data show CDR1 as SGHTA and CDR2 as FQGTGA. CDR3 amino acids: CASSLQAVLNTEAFF. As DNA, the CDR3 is TGTGCCAGCAGCTTACAGGCTGTCCTGAACACTGAAGCTTTCTTT.

The CDR3 reads CASNARAWGNQPQHF. The DNA of the CDR3 is TGTGCCAGCAATGCCCGGGCCTGGGGTAATCAGCCCCAGCATTTT. The chain is built from TRBV6-5 and TRBJ1-5; D not certain. With 7 bases removed from V and 4 bases from J, the gap between germline ends came to 17 bases. The V gene's germline CDR1 is MNHEY and CDR2 SVGAGI. This CDR3 region has 15 residues.

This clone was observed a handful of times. The CDR3: CASSEWRADTQYF. The CDR3 DNA reads as TGTGCCAGCAGTGAGTGGAGGGCAGATACGCAGTATTTT. The chain employs TRBV2 and TRBJ2-3, with a weak D call TRBD2 (6 bases). The CDR3 is 13 amino acids. V lost 3 bases and J lost 4, with 8 bases in between. The V gene's germline CDR1 is SNHLY and CDR2 FYNNEI.

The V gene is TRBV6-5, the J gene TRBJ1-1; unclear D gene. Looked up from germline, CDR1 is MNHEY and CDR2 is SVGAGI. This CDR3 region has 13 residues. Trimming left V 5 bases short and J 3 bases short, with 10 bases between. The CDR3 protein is CASSPYPYTEAFF. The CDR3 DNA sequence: TGTGCCAGCAGTCCCTACCCGTACACTGAAGCTTTCTTT.